This T cell receptor beta chain was captured in a study of cytomegalovirus exposure and HLA in healthy donors. Findings of the study overall: A later analysis found most CMV-associated TCR beta chains apparently HLA-restricted. Productive status was seen about 87% or about 30% of the time for most TCR beta V segments in an earlier analysis.

The PCR was carried out with 60 Vbeta primers and 13 Jbeta primers. Profiling relied on immunoSEQ multiplex PCR, and the TCRdb table lists in-frame clones only, not all of them. The profile shows approximately 190,000 clones, roughly 87% of them singletons. Likely unrecorded immune exposures existed in these nominally healthy donors. To note about this clone: The antigen is undetermined.

Germline V CDR1 and CDR2: MNHEY, SMNVEV (reference sequence). This CDR3 region has 14 residues. V lost 10 bases to trimming and J lost 2 bases; unmatched junction nucleotides: 7. This receptor was taken from a boy aged 2 to 10 in good health and CMV-seronegative. The sequencing input was PBMCs. V gene TRBV27 combines with J gene TRBJ2-7; 11 nucleotides align to TRBD2. The CDR3 DNA sequence: TGTGCCACCCGCCTAGCGGGGGGTCCCTACGAGCAGTACTTC. Residues: CATRLAGGPYEQYF.